What follows is one T cell receptor (beta chain) and its context. There is no known antigen for this receptor. No per-base quality is available; no much larger clone lies one base away. This entry belongs to a study of CD8 T cells in Susac syndrome (dated by TCRdb to about 2019). Describing the broader study: The study used repertoire sequencing to test whether antigen drove CD8+ T cell activation and differentiation in Susac syndrome.

Overall results and qualifications from the work: The number of individuals in the TCR sequencing and HLA analysis was acknowledged as relatively small.

RNA was extracted using the RNeasy kit, and roughly 0.45 to 1 ug of the RNA was reverse transcribed with random hexamers. The immunoSEQ multiplex PCR assay, which covers 54 Vbeta and 13 Jbeta segments, was used to amplify TCR beta CDR3 regions. PCR amplification bias was corrected by using a synthetic template baseline for primer optimization and computational correction. From the authors' description of their analysis: Reads were assigned to V, D and J genes according to IMGT and analyzed in immunoSEQ Analyzer, with only productive sequences retained. Clonality was calculated as one minus the Shannon entropy normalized by log2 of the number of productive unique sequences. Public and private clones were assessed among the 100 most prevalent clones of each patient and control. Clones were defined as Susac-specific when absent from the healthy and MS cohorts, from over a thousand published viral clones and from other ImmuneACCESS disease sequences. Through fastp at Q25 and MiXCR, TCRdb rebuilt clones from the public reads, retaining in-frame beta chains. Merged by CDR3 protein, the rows form single entries marked with the most common genes and DNA. TCRdb, not the original authors, processed these V and J calls. Counted in this sample were approximately 130,000 distinct CDR3 sequences; 85% to 95% of them appeared once. Roughly 0.098% of the sample is in the top ten clones.

The germline V gene yields SGDLS for CDR1 and YYNGEE for CDR2. The CDR3 has 16 amino acids, counting the end cysteine and phenylalanine. Only CDR3 DNA remains: 48 bases, in frame from the first base. V is reduced by 0 bases and J by 0 bases, leaving a spacing of 7 bases between them. Peripheral blood CD8+ and CD4+ T cells from healthy donors, Susac syndrome patients and multiple sclerosis patients were profiled using high-throughput TCR beta sequencing. Healthy donors were age- and sex-matched controls. Bulk CD8+ and CD4+ T cells were purified by magnetic negative isolation, whereas CD8+ TEMRA cells were enriched by FACS. Blood was collected in EDTA tubes and processed within 24 hours, with PBMCs isolated through density gradient centrifugation. PBMCs intended for TCR sequencing were cryopreserved in liquid nitrogen and were subsequently thawed in a 37 degrees C water bath. Purity of sorted or isolated CD4+, CD8+ and CD8+ TEMRA cells was at least 90%.

The rearrangement joined TRBV9 to TRBJ2-6; there is no confident call for the D gene. The sample was CD4+ T cells from PBMCs. The TCR was taken from a human donor in good health. The CDR3 reads CASSVELNSGANVLTF. The sequence in DNA is TGTGCCAGCAGCGTAGAACTGAACTCTGGGGCCAACGTCCTGACTTTC.